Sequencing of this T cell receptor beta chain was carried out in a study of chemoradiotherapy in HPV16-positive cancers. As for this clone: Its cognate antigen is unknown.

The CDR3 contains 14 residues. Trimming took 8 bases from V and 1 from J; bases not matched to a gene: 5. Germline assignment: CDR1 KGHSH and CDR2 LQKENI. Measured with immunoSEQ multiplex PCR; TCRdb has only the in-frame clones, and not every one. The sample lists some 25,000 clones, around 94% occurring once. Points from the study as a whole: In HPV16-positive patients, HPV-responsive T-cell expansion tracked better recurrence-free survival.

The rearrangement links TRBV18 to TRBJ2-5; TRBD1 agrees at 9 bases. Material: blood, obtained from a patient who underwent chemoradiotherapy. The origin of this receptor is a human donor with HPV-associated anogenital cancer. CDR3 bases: TGTGCCAGCAACCACAGGGGGCTCCAAGAGACCCAGTACTTC. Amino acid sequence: CASNHRGLQETQYF.